One and the same sample provided the 29 T cell receptor beta chains below, sequenced in a study of PD-1 blockade in classical Hodgkin lymphoma. Profiling relied on immunoSEQ multiplex PCR, and the TCRdb table lists in-frame clones only, not all of them. Of approximately 50,000 clones listed, around nine tenths were seen once; the top ten hold under 6.5%. Each patient experienced a relapse that followed autologous stem cell transplantation, and brentuximab vedotin exposure varied. Specimen: peripheral blood mononuclear cells (PBMCs), collected before the second cycle of nivolumab. The receptors derive from a human donor with classical Hodgkin lymphoma.

The rearrangement links TRBV28 to TRBJ2-4, with 8 bases that match TRBD2. V dropped 6 bases and J dropped 4; count of bases not matched to a gene: 5. Germline values: CDR1 MDHEN, CDR2 SYDVKM. The CDR3 has 14 residues. CDR3 sequence (DNA): TGTGCCAGCAGACCCGGGACTAGAAAAAACATTCAGTACTTC. Translating it yields CASRPGTRKNIQYF.

The rearrangement joins TRBV4-1 to TRBJ1-1, with D possibly matching TRBD1 (6 bases). The CDR3 covers 16 residues. V lost 1 base, J lost 6 bases, and 18 bases lay in between. Germline-derived CDR1 and CDR2 are MGHRA and YSYEKL. Here the CDR3 reads CASSQAQEGVRPEAFF. The CDR3 DNA is TGCGCCAGCAGCCAAGCTCAGGAGGGGGTTAGGCCTGAAGCTTTCTTT.

The chain combines TRBV5-1 with TRBJ2-7, with unresolved D. Germline V gene data show CDR1 as SGHRS and CDR2 as YFSETQ. The CDR3 has 15 residues. Between the trimmed V and J ends, which lost 4 bases and 3 bases, there was a span of 17 bases. The CDR3 sequence: CASSLDPELVYEQYF. The DNA for the CDR3 is TGCGCCAGCAGCCTCGACCCGGAGTTGGTCTACGAGCAGTACTTC.

The chain links TRBV5-1 to TRBJ2-2; TRBD1 or TRBD2 may be the D gene (5 bases each). In germline, CDR1 is SGHRS, CDR2 YFSETQ. The CDR3 contains 16 residues. V was shortened by 2 bases and J by 6 bases, with 17 bases between the two germline ends. As DNA, the CDR3 is TGCGCCAGCAGCTTAACCGGGACCACCATCTCCGGGGAGCTGTTTTTT. Translated: CASSLTGTTISGELFF.

The J gene is TRBJ2-5, the V gene TRBV5-1; D gene unclear. CDR1 SGHRS and CDR2 YFSETQ come from the germline V gene. V lost 0 bases and J lost 8, with 5 bases in between. There are 11 residues in the CDR3. The CDR3: CASSLGHTQYF. In DNA, the CDR3 is TGCGCCAGCAGCTTGGGACATACCCAGTACTTC.

This chain connects TRBV6-4 to TRBJ2-1; D gene uncertain. Trimming took 5 bases from V and 1 from J, leaving 12 bases between them. From germline, CDR1 is MRHNA and CDR2 SNTAGT. The CDR3 spans 15 residues. The CDR3 loop reads CASSRYPGSYNEQFF. In nucleotides, the CDR3 is TGTGCCAGCAGTAGGTACCCCGGGTCCTACAATGAGCAGTTCTTC.

This CDR3 reads CASSSAGPNYEQYF. The DNA for the CDR3 is TGTGCCAGCAGCAGTGCCGGGCCCAACTACGAGCAGTACTTC. The genes are TRBV6-5 and TRBJ2-7; no reliable D call. This CDR3 region has 14 residues. CDR1 is MNHEY and CDR2 is SVGAGI in the germline V gene. V lost 6 bases and J 3 bases, leaving 15 bases between the germline ends.

CDR3 protein: CASRDRNTGELFF. The DNA for the CDR3 is TGTGCCAGCCGGGACAGAAACACCGGGGAGCTGTTTTTT. The rearrangement uses TRBV6-5 and TRBJ2-2; 7 bases line up with TRBD1. Germline V gene sequence: CDR1 MNHEY, CDR2 SVGAGI. With V trimmed by 8 bases and J by 2 bases, 2 bases remained unmatched. This CDR3 has 13 residues.

CDR3 sequence: CASSLGPPVSDTQYF. Written as DNA, the CDR3 is TGTGCCAGCAGCTTGGGGCCCCCAGTATCGGATACGCAGTATTTT. The chain combines TRBV5-5 with TRBJ2-3; D call uncertain. Trimming cost V 0 bases and J 6 bases, with 14 bases left between them. Germline values: CDR1 SGHKS, CDR2 YYEKEE (reference sequence). This CDR3 spans 15 amino acids.

The chain employs TRBV5-1 and TRBJ2-5; possibly TRBD2 for D (5 bases). Germline V gene sequence: CDR1 SGHRS, CDR2 YFSETQ. Between the trimmed V and J ends, which lost 5 bases and 6 bases, there was a span of 11 bases. The CDR3 extends over 12 amino acids. The CDR3, as DNA: TGCGCCAGCAGGGCTGAGGGTCAGACCCAGTACTTC. It codes for CASRAEGQTQYF.

This clone was detected only once. This chain joins TRBV5-1 and TRBJ2-3; D is unresolved. The CDR3 sequence is 13 residues long. V gave up 0 bases and J gave up 6 bases, with 8 bases separating them. CDR1 is SGHRS, CDR2 YFSETQ, per germline. The chain's CDR3 is CASSLALLDTQYF. In nucleotides, the CDR3 is TGCGCCAGCAGCTTGGCCCTTCTTGATACGCAGTATTTT.

This rearrangement joins TRBV7-9 to TRBJ1-1; a possible D gene is TRBD1 (6 bases). The CDR3 is 14 amino acids. Trimming stripped 3 bases from V and 1 base from J, with 9 bases between. The germline CDR1 and CDR2 sequences are SEHNR and FQNEAQ (reference sequence). The CDR3 DNA sequence: TGTGCCAGCAGCTTCCAGGGGACGAACACTGAAGCTTTCTTT. Amino acid sequence: CASSFQGTNTEAFF.

The chain has TRBV6-6 and TRBJ2-7; the D is unclear. This CDR3 has 15 amino acids. The germline V gene encodes CDR1 MNHNY and CDR2 SVGAGI (reference sequence). V was shortened by 6 bases and J by 2 bases, with 17 bases between the two germline ends. CDR3 nucleotide sequence: TGTGCCAGCAGCCGTGGGGTGTCAGAGGCCTACGAGCAGTACTTC. Its translation: CASSRGVSEAYEQYF.

The chain links TRBV4-1 to TRBJ2-1; D is unresolved. V shed 1 base and J shed 8 bases, with 12 bases lying between them. This CDR3 comprises 14 residues. Germline-derived CDR1 and CDR2 are MGHRA and YSYEKL. The CDR3 region is CASSQGMGLDEQFF. CDR3 coding DNA: TGCGCCAGCAGCCAAGGGATGGGGTTGGATGAGCAGTTCTTC.

This sequence joins TRBV5-1 and TRBJ2-1; TRBD1 aligns across 9 bases. From germline, CDR1 is SGHRS and CDR2 YFSETQ. This CDR3 is 16 amino acids long. Germline trimming cut 7 bases from V and 4 bases from J; bases unmatched to any gene: 12. The CDR3 sequence: CASAQTGTGRYNEQFF. The CDR3 nucleotides are TGCGCCAGCGCCCAAACCGGGACAGGGAGGTACAATGAGCAGTTCTTC.

This sequence joins TRBV28 and TRBJ2-7; 11 bases fit TRBD1. The CDR3 covers 16 residues. The germline CDR1 and CDR2 sequences are MDHEN and SYDVKM. After removal of 5 bases from V and 1 base from J, the junction contained 7 bases not matched to a gene. The CDR3 DNA reads TGTGCCAGCAGTCTAAGCGGGACAGGGGGTTCCTACGAGCAGTACTTC. Translating gives CASSLSGTGGSYEQYF. Full variable domain (missing parts from reference TRBV28 and TRBJ2-7): DVKVTQSSRYLVKRTGEKVFLECVQDMDHENMFWYRQDPGLGLRLIYFSYDVKMKEKGDIPEGYSVSREKKERFSLILESASTNQTSMYLCASSLSGTGGSYEQYFGPGTRLTVT.

The chain carries TRBV27 and TRBJ2-7; possibly TRBD1 for D (6 bases). Germline V gene lookup returns CDR1 MNHEY and CDR2 SMNVEV (reference sequence). V was cut by 4 bases and J by 1 base, with 14 bases left in between. The CDR3 totals 15 residues. The CDR3, as DNA: TGTGCCAGCAGTTCGCCGGGACAAGGGTCCTACGAGCAGTACTTC. It translates to CASSSPGQGSYEQYF.

This sequence joins TRBV5-1 and TRBJ2-2; D uncertain. The germline V gene encodes CDR1 SGHRS and CDR2 YFSETQ. V lost 4 bases and J lost 2, with 12 bases in between. This CDR3 has 15 amino acids. In nucleotides, the CDR3 is TGCGCCAGCAGCCTGTTGGACGCCAACACCGGGGAGCTGTTTTTT. Translating it yields CASSLLDANTGELFF.

The chain joins TRBV6-5 to TRBJ2-7, with D hard to call. CDR3 length: 11 residues. V was clipped by 5 bases and J by 4 bases, with 6 bases between them. Germline-derived CDR1 and CDR2 are MNHEY and SVGAGI. The chain's CDR3 is CASSENYEQYF. The CDR3 bases are TGTGCCAGCAGTGAAAATTACGAGCAGTACTTC.

The chain recombines TRBV7-9 with TRBJ2-7; D call uncertain. Trimming left V 3 bases short and J 2 bases short, with 5 bases between. Per the germline V gene, CDR1 is SEHNR and CDR2 is FQNEAQ (reference sequence). This CDR3 spans 12 amino acids. The CDR3 bases are TGTGCCAGCAGCTTGGTAGCCTACGAGCAGTACTTC. It specifies CASSLVAYEQYF.

V usage is TRBV6-6 and J usage is TRBJ1-1; D gene ambiguous. This CDR3 has 11 amino acids. The germline gives CDR1 MNHNY, CDR2 SVGAGI (reference sequence). Trimming pared 10 bases from V and 1 base from J, leaving 7 bases between. The CDR3 loop is CATLRNTEAFF. The CDR3 nucleotides are TGTGCCACCTTGCGGAACACTGAAGCTTTCTTT.

The chain joins TRBV29-1 to TRBJ1-1; 9 positions match TRBD1. The ends lost 5 bases at V and 4 bases at J; junction bases unmatched: 8. This CDR3 is built from 14 residues. Germline-derived CDR1 and CDR2 are SQVTM and ANQGSEA. The CDR3 region is CSVPSLTGGTEAFF. The DNA for the CDR3 is TGCAGCGTTCCCTCCCTGACAGGGGGCACTGAAGCTTTCTTT.

The rearrangement joins TRBV18 to TRBJ1-2; D possibly corresponds to TRBD1 (6 bases). The CDR3 has 13 amino acids. Trimming took off 3 bases at V and 5 bases at J, with 10 bases between the two ends. CDR1 is KGHSH and CDR2 is LQKENI in the germline V gene. The CDR3 is CASSPDSQYGYTF. CDR3 coding DNA: TGTGCCAGCTCACCGGACAGCCAGTATGGCTACACCTTC.

This chain joins TRBV5-1 and TRBJ2-3, with a weak D call TRBD1 (5 bases). The germline V gene encodes CDR1 SGHRS and CDR2 YFSETQ. The V gene lost 4 bases and the J gene lost 1 base, with 10 bases spanning the gap. The CDR3 consists of 14 residues. CDR3 coding DNA: TGCGCCAGCAGCGCCCAAGGGGGCACAGATACGCAGTATTTT. Translating it yields CASSAQGGTDTQYF.

The chain links TRBV4-2 to TRBJ2-3, with 13 nucleotides matching TRBD2. V shed 3 bases and J 0 bases; nucleotides not matched to a gene: 6. This CDR3 region has 18 residues. In germline, CDR1 is LGHNA, CDR2 YNFKEQ. CDR3 nucleotide sequence: TGTGCCAGCAGCCATACTAGCGGGGGGGCAGTTAGCACAGATACGCAGTATTTT. This sequence encodes CASSHTSGGAVSTDTQYF.

A word on this clone: Possible read error: a much larger clone is one base away. The CDR3: CASSLGSTRALTYEQYF. The DNA of the CDR3 is TGTGCCAGCAGCTTGGGCTCAACAAGGGCCCTGACTTACGAGCAGTACTTC. The rearrangement links TRBV11-2 to TRBJ2-7; the D is unclear. The CDR3 consists of 17 residues. Per the germline V gene, CDR1 is SGHAT and CDR2 is FQNNGV. The ends were cut back, 3 bases at V and 4 bases at J, with 22 bases in the middle.

This chain joins TRBV28 and TRBJ2-2; D unclear. Germline lookup yields CDR1 MDHEN and CDR2 SYDVKM. This CDR3 contains 15 residues. V was pared by 5 bases and J by 2 bases, with 12 bases between. The CDR3 here is CASSHPIGNTGELFF. DNA of the CDR3: TGTGCCAGCAGTCACCCCATAGGTAACACCGGGGAGCTGTTTTTT.

The chain is built from TRBV7-9 and TRBJ1-1; weak D call: TRBD1 (6 bases). The V gene's germline CDR1 is SEHNR and CDR2 FQNEAQ (reference sequence). V was shortened by 11 bases and J by 1 base, with 11 bases between the two germline ends. The CDR3 extends over 12 amino acids. The CDR3 is CAVTGRNTEAFF. As DNA, the CDR3 is TGTGCCGTTACAGGGCGGAACACTGAAGCTTTCTTT.

The V gene is TRBV18, the J gene TRBJ2-7; 8 nucleotides line up with TRBD1. The CDR3 length is 14 residues. The V gene end was trimmed by 6 bases and the J gene end by 6 bases; junction bases not matched to a gene: 10. Germline V gives CDR1 KGHSH, CDR2 LQKENI. In nucleotides, the CDR3 is TGTGCCAGCTCTGGGGAGACAGGGGCTGGCGAGCAGTACTTC. Protein sequence: CASSGETGAGEQYF. The full variable domain, completed using reference TRBV18 and TRBJ2-7, is NAGVMQNPRHLVRRRGQEARLRCSPMKGHSHVYWYRQLPEEGLKFMVYLQKENIIDESGMPKERFSAEFPKEGPSILRIQQVVRGDSAAYFCASSGETGAGEQYFGPGTRLTVT.